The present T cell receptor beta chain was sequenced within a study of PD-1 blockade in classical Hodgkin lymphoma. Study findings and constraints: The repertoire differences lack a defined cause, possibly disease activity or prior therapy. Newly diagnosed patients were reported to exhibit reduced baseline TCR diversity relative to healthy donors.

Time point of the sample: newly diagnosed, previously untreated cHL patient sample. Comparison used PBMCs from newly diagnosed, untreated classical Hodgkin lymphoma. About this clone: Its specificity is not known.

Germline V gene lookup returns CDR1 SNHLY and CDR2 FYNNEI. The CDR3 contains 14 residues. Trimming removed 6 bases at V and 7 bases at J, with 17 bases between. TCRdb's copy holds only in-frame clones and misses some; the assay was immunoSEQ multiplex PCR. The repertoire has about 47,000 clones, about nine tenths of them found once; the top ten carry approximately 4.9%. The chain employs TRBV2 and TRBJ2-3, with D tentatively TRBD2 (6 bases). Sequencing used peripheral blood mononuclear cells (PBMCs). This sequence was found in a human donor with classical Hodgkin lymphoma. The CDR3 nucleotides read TGTGCCAGCAGAGCAGAAGCGGGTCCTAATACGCAGTATTTT. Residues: CASRAEAGPNTQYF.